Shown below are 23 T cell receptor beta chains from a single sample sequenced in a study of shared clonotypes between healthy human individuals. Profiling relied on immunoSEQ multiplex PCR, and the TCRdb table lists in-frame clones only, not all of them. The sample gives about 960,000 clones, over 75% of which show up once; about 1.5% is in the top ten. The sample was memory CD4+ T cells sorted from blood. Subset defined: CD45RA-negative fraction. These receptors originate from a man between 18 and 35 years old in good health.

This clone was seen many times. The chain employs TRBV4-1 and TRBJ1-3; a possible D gene is TRBD1 (6 bases). Trimming stripped 0 bases from V and 2 bases from J, with 17 bases between. The V gene's germline CDR1 is MGHRA and CDR2 YSYEKL. This CDR3 comprises 18 residues. CDR3 amino acids: CASSQESYRVAPGNTIYF. CDR3 coding DNA: TGCGCCAGCAGCCAAGAATCGTACAGGGTCGCTCCTGGAAACACCATATATTTT.

The chain recombines TRBV5-6 with TRBJ2-3; TRBD2 matches at 15 bases. The CDR3 sequence is 17 residues long. Looked up from germline, CDR1 is SGHDT and CDR2 is YYEEEE. Germline trimming cut 2 bases from V and 1 base from J; bases unmatched to any gene: 2. The DNA of the CDR3 is TGTGCCAGCAGCTTCCGGACTAGCGGGGGGGGCACAGATACGCAGTATTTT. This sequence encodes CASSFRTSGGGTDTQYF. The complete variable domain, with remaining parts taken from reference TRBV5-6 and TRBJ2-3, reads DAGVTQSPTHLIKTRGQQVTLRCSPKSGHDTVSWYQQALGQGPQFIFQYYEEEERQRGNFPDRFSGHQFPNYSSELNVNALLLGDSALYLCASSFRTSGGGTDTQYFGPGTRLTVL.

In the case of this clone: The same CDR3 can be traced to other DNA sequences in this sample. This sequence joins TRBV6-5 and TRBJ2-7; 11 bases align to TRBD2. The CDR3 is 15 residues long. Germline CDR1 MNHEY, CDR2 SVGAGI. V shed 0 bases and J 3 bases; nucleotides not matched to a gene: 1. The CDR3 loop reads CASSYSTSGSYEQYF. The CDR3 DNA is TGTGCCAGCAGTTACTCTACTAGCGGGAGCTACGAGCAGTACTTC.

This chain connects TRBV27 to TRBJ2-1, with 7 bases that match TRBD1. V lost 7 bases and J lost 6; bases outside the gene matches: 9. Germline V gene lookup returns CDR1 MNHEY and CDR2 SMNVEV (reference sequence). CDR3 length: 14 residues. The CDR3 bases are TGTGCCAGCACACCGACAGGGTACGGCAATGAGCAGTTCTTC. Its protein is CASTPTGYGNEQFF.

The chain has TRBV7-9 and TRBJ2-3, with D tentatively TRBD1 or TRBD2 (5 bases each). Germline V gene sequence: CDR1 SEHNR, CDR2 FQNEAQ (reference sequence). The CDR3 is 14 residues long. V lost 5 bases, J lost 0 bases, and 9 bases lay in between. As DNA, the CDR3 is TGTGCCAGCAGCCGGGACGGGAGCACAGATACGCAGTATTTT. Translated: CASSRDGSTDTQYF.

There are a few counts of this clone. This chain connects TRBV10-3 to TRBJ1-1; D is unresolved. V was clipped by 5 bases and J by 4 bases, with 8 bases between them. In germline, CDR1 is ENHRY, CDR2 SYGVKD. The CDR3 has 12 amino acids. The CDR3 DNA follows: TGTGCCATCAGTCGAACGGGCACTGAAGCTTTCTTT. Encoded protein: CAISRTGTEAFF.

The chain combines TRBV6-5 with TRBJ1-5; D is uncertain. V lost 8 bases, J lost 3 bases, and 14 bases lay in between. Per the germline V gene, CDR1 is MNHEY and CDR2 is SVGAGI. CDR3 length: 14 residues. The CDR3 loop is CASSDKQLNQPQHF. CDR3 DNA: TGTGCCAGCTCAGATAAACAGCTCAATCAGCCCCAGCATTTT.

The gene calls are TRBV30 and TRBJ2-2, with TRBD1 matching 8 bases. CDR1 and CDR2 (germline): GTSNPN, SVGIG (reference sequence). CDR3 length: 15 amino acids. The junction had 5 bases not matched to a gene; V was cut back by 0 bases and J by 5 bases. CDR3 DNA: TGTGCCTGGAGTGTAAGGGACAGGTGGACCGGGGAGCTGTTTTTT. Amino acid sequence: CAWSVRDRWTGELFF.

This rearrangement joins TRBV19 to TRBJ2-5, with TRBD1 matching 8 bases. This CDR3 contains 15 residues. CDR1 and CDR2 from the germline V gene are LNHDA and SQIVND (reference sequence). Trimming took 7 bases from V and 3 from J; bases not matched to a gene: 10. This CDR3 is CASTPQGAGEETQYF. As DNA, the CDR3 is TGTGCCAGTACCCCCCAGGGGGCAGGGGAAGAGACCCAGTACTTC.

In DNA, the CDR3 is TGTGCCAGCAGCTTACGGAGGTCCAGCTCCCCTTACAATGAGCAGTTCTTC. This codes for CASSLRRSSSPYNEQFF. This sequence joins TRBV7-9 and TRBJ2-1; D is perhaps TRBD2 (5 bases). CDR1 and CDR2 from the germline V gene are SEHNR and FQNEAQ (reference sequence). This CDR3 contains 17 residues. V lost 2 bases, J lost 4 bases, and 18 bases lay in between.

The chain has TRBV7-9 and TRBJ1-5; 9 positions agree with TRBD1. The CDR3 extends over 17 amino acids. The germline V gene has CDR1 SEHNR and CDR2 FQNEAQ (reference sequence). Trimming removed 5 bases from V and 3 bases from J; junction bases left unmatched: 11. The CDR3 coding sequence is TGTGCCAGCAGCCCAACAGGGGGCATGGAGAACAATCAGCCCCAGCATTTT. Protein: CASSPTGGMENNQPQHF.

The count of this clone is one. CDR3 residues: CASSLRVKGTEAFF. CDR3 coding DNA: TGTGCCAGCAGCCTCAGGGTCAAGGGCACTGAAGCTTTCTTT. The rearrangement links TRBV6-5 to TRBJ1-1; D is perhaps TRBD1 (5 bases). The CDR3 is made up of 14 amino acids. V was shortened by 6 bases and J by 4 bases, with 15 bases between the two germline ends. Germline assignment: CDR1 MNHEY and CDR2 SVGAGI.

This chain uses TRBV7-2 with TRBJ2-1, with 9 nucleotides matching TRBD2. Germline V gene data show CDR1 as SGHTA and CDR2 as FQGNSA. CDR3 length: 12 residues. V was clipped by 3 bases and J by 11 bases; unmatched bases: 2. The CDR3 sequence: CASSFGTSQQFF. The CDR3 nucleotides read TGTGCCAGCAGCTTCGGGACTAGCCAGCAGTTCTTC.

This clone has a count of ten or more. J is TRBJ1-4 and V is TRBV4-3; maybe TRBD1 (6 bases). Trimming took off 4 bases at V and 8 bases at J, with 26 bases between the two ends. The CDR3 is 18 amino acids. Germline V gene sequence: CDR1 LGHNA, CDR2 YSLEER. CDR3 protein: CASSPNEPLQGFREKLFF. In nucleotides, the CDR3 is TGCGCCAGCAGCCCAAATGAACCTTTACAGGGTTTTAGAGAAAAACTGTTTTTT.

This clone was observed once. The chain has TRBV21-1 and TRBJ2-7; TRBD2 is taken as the D call from the table, unchecked against the DNA. TRBV21-1 is reported as a pseudogene. The CDR3 contains 16 residues. Here the CDR3 reads CASSNAAGGSSYEQYF. CDR3 DNA: TGTGCCAGCAGCAACGCTGCAGGAGGGTCCTCCTACGAGCAGTACTTC.

The rearrangement joins TRBV2 to TRBJ1-1; D gene ambiguous. Trimming stripped 6 bases from V and 7 bases from J, with 30 bases between. The germline CDR1 and CDR2 sequences are SNHLY and FYNNEI. CDR3 size: 18 residues. The chain's CDR3 is CASRAPLSSAAKTFEAFF. For the CDR3, the DNA is TGTGCCAGCAGGGCTCCGCTTTCGTCGGCAGCCAAAACGTTTGAAGCTTTCTTT.

J is TRBJ2-1 and V is TRBV9; possible D gene TRBD2, 6 bases. Looked up from germline, CDR1 is SGDLS and CDR2 is YYNGEE. CDR3 length equals 15 residues. V lost 1 base and J 8 bases, leaving 16 bases between the germline ends. The chain's CDR3 is CASSVLPGGTDEQFF. CDR3 in DNA: TGTGCCAGCAGCGTACTACCCGGAGGGACGGATGAGCAGTTCTTC.

Worth noting for this clone: One end of the junction is discordant with germline, which a read error may explain. The V gene is TRBV7-2, the J gene TRBJ2-1; 9 bases line up with TRBD2. The CDR3 is 12 amino acids. Germline V gene data show CDR1 as SGHTA and CDR2 as FQGNSA. The CDR3 protein is CASSLDFSGGVF. In DNA form, the CDR3 reads TGTGCCAGCAGCTTAGATTTTAGCGGGGGAGTCTTC.

CDR3 protein: CASSGTGTSGRYSGANVLTF. The CDR3 nucleotides are TGTGCCAGTAGTGGAACAGGGACTAGCGGAAGATACTCTGGGGCCAACGTCCTGACTTTC. The V call is TRBV19, the J call TRBJ2-6, with TRBD2 matching over 11 bases. With V trimmed by 5 bases and J by 0 bases, 12 bases remained unmatched. This CDR3 is built from 20 residues. Germline CDR1 LNHDA, CDR2 SQIVND (reference sequence).

This clone was observed a few times. The chain carries TRBV1 and TRBJ2-3; the table's D gene call, TRBD2, was not cross checked with the DNA. TRBV1 is a documented pseudogene. The CDR3 has 16 amino acids. The CDR3 is CTSSKKGRASTDTQYF. The CDR3 bases are TGCACCAGCAGCAAGAAAGGGAGGGCGAGCACAGATACGCAGTATTTT.

The CDR3 DNA reads TGTGCCAGCAGCCCCGGGGGGGGAAAAGAGACCCAGTACTTC. Translated: CASSPGGGKETQYF. The V and J genes are TRBV9 and TRBJ2-5, with 8 positions matching TRBD2. The germline CDR1 and CDR2 sequences are SGDLS and YYNGEE. The CDR3 has 14 amino acids. The V and J ends lost 4 bases and 3 bases, in that order; junction bases with no gene match: 5.

This chain joins TRBV18 and TRBJ2-3; 7 bases are a match to TRBD2. The ends lost 2 bases at V and 2 bases at J; junction bases unmatched: 7. Germline loops: CDR1 KGHSH, CDR2 LQKENI. The CDR3 has 16 amino acids. The CDR3 sequence is CASSPMQGGNTDTQYF. CDR3 bases: TGTGCCAGCTCACCAATGCAGGGAGGGAACACAGATACGCAGTATTTT. Supplemented by reference TRBV18 and TRBJ2-3, the full variable domain reads NAGVMQNPRHLVRRRGQEARLRCSPMKGHSHVYWYRQLPEEGLKFMVYLQKENIIDESGMPKERFSAEFPKEGPSILRIQQVVRGDSAAYFCASSPMQGGNTDTQYFGPGTRLTVL.

To note about this clone: The sample contains more than one DNA sequence encoding this CDR3. V and J are TRBV20-1 and TRBJ2-3; no clear D. The CDR3 covers 11 residues. Germline V gene data show CDR1 as DFQATT and CDR2 as SNEGSKA (reference sequence). Trimming removed 6 bases at V and 6 bases at J, with 10 bases between. CDR3 sequence reads: CSARAGDTQYF. The CDR3 region has the DNA TGCAGTGCCCGCGCCGGGGATACGCAGTATTTT.